One and the same sample provided the 32 T cell receptor beta chains below, sequenced in a study of cytomegalovirus exposure and HLA in healthy donors. Primers for the PCR totalled 60 Vbeta and 13 Jbeta. The data were produced by immunoSEQ multiplex PCR, yet TCRdb's version contains in-frame clones alone and is incomplete. The sample records roughly 65,000 clones, 65% to 80% being singletons. What was sequenced was PBMCs. The source is a man in his forties in good health and CMV-seropositive.

CDR3 DNA sequence: TGTGCCAGCAGTCTAGCGGGGGGGCTCCAGTTCTTC. Translated, it gives CASSLAGGLQFF. The chain employs TRBV7-9 and TRBJ2-1, with 12 positions matching TRBD2. CDR1 SEHNR and CDR2 FQNEAQ come from the germline V gene (reference sequence). CDR3 length: 12 amino acids. V dropped 6 bases and J dropped 13; count of bases not matched to a gene: 4.

The rearrangement links TRBV19 to TRBJ1-2; D not resolved. CDR1 and CDR2 from the germline V gene are LNHDA and SQIVND (reference sequence). CDR3 length: 12 residues. V dropped 8 bases and J dropped 1 base, with 8 bases sitting between them. This CDR3 is CASQAGNYGYTF. In DNA form, the CDR3 reads TGTGCCAGTCAGGCGGGTAACTATGGCTACACCTTC.

This clone came up a few times. The chain couples TRBV5-1 to TRBJ1-1; D might be TRBD1 (5 bases). Germline CDR1 is SGHRS and CDR2 is YFSETQ. The CDR3 is 15 amino acids. Trimming shortened V by 0 bases and J by 4 bases, and 13 bases separated the two germline ends. CDR3 sequence: CASSLEGGQGTEAFF. CDR3 nucleotide sequence: TGCGCCAGCAGCTTGGAAGGTGGGCAGGGCACTGAAGCTTTCTTT.

This clone was found a few times. The chain links TRBV7-9 to TRBJ2-7; D is undetermined. Trimming took off 1 base at V and 0 bases at J, with 13 bases between the two ends. Germline V gene lookup returns CDR1 SEHNR and CDR2 FQNEAQ (reference sequence). The CDR3 is made up of 16 amino acids. Here the CDR3 DNA reads TGTGCCAGCAGCTTAGTCTCGGGTCTTAGCTCCTACGAGCAGTACTTC. It codes for CASSLVSGLSSYEQYF.

V and J are TRBV29-1 and TRBJ2-3, with D possibly TRBD1 on 6 matching bases. CDR1 SQVTM and CDR2 ANQGSEA come from the germline V gene. The CDR3 is made up of 14 amino acids. V was pared by 3 bases and J by 6 bases, with 16 bases between. The CDR3 spells CSVDHQGLRDTQYF. CDR3 nucleotides: TGCAGCGTTGACCATCAGGGGCTGAGGGATACGCAGTATTTT.

The chain recombines TRBV4-1 with TRBJ2-2; D unresolved. This CDR3 has 12 residues. Per germline, CDR1 MGHRA and CDR2 YSYEKL. With 2 bases removed from V and 7 bases from J, the gap between germline ends came to 5 bases. In DNA, the CDR3 is TGCGCCAGCAGCCAATCCATCGGGGAGCTGTTTTTT. Protein: CASSQSIGELFF.

This clone has just a few counts. V is TRBV5-1 and J is TRBJ2-2; tentatively, D is TRBD2 (5 bases). V lost 4 bases and J lost 0, with 13 bases in between. Germline V gene data show CDR1 as SGHRS and CDR2 as YFSETQ. This CDR3 contains 16 residues. CDR3 protein: CASSTPSGSNTGELFF. CDR3 nucleotide sequence: TGCGCCAGCAGCACTCCGAGCGGATCGAACACCGGGGAGCTGTTTTTT.

This clone has more than one count but fewer than ten. The CDR3 reads CASSLGTAYEQFF. The CDR3 DNA reads TGTGCCAGCAGCCTGGGGACAGCATATGAGCAGTTCTTC. The rearrangement links TRBV16 to TRBJ2-1, with 7 bases matching TRBD1. This CDR3 has 13 amino acids. Germline CDR1 and CDR2: KGHSY and FQNENV. V shed 4 bases, J shed 8 bases, and the junction held 5 bases outside the gene matches.

This clone was recorded once. J is TRBJ2-3 and V is TRBV30; possibly TRBD2 for D (6 bases). Germline V gene sequence: CDR1 GTSNPN, CDR2 SVGIG (reference sequence). This CDR3 comprises 14 residues. The V gene lost 4 bases and the J gene lost 2 bases, with 13 bases spanning the gap. CDR3 sequence (DNA): TGTGCCTGGACACTAGCTTACTCCACAGATACGCAGTATTTT. It specifies CAWTLAYSTDTQYF.

This clone was detected a few times. J is TRBJ1-2 and V is TRBV30; D unclear. Trimming removed 0 bases at V and 8 bases at J, with 13 bases between. Germline V gives CDR1 GTSNPN, CDR2 SVGIG (reference sequence). The CDR3 totals 13 residues. In DNA form, the CDR3 reads TGTGCCTGGAGTGTTTCCGCCGGCGGGGGCTACACCTTC. It is translated as CAWSVSAGGGYTF.

The rearrangement links TRBV5-1 to TRBJ2-5, with D uncertain. The J call is doubtful: the DNA matches TRBJ2-7 better. The CDR3 has 14 amino acids. Germline V gene lookup returns CDR1 SGHRS and CDR2 YFSETQ. CDR3 sequence reads: CASSSRHLSYEQYF. The CDR3 region has the DNA TGCGCCAGCAGTTCCAGACACTTAAGCTACGAGCAGTACTTC.

The rearrangement uses TRBV4-3 and TRBJ2-5; TRBD2 aligns across 14 bases. This CDR3 spans 16 amino acids. Trimming at V came to 4 bases and at J to 11 bases, leaving 12 bases not matched to a gene. Germline V lookup: CDR1 LGHNA, CDR2 YSLEER. The CDR3 DNA reads TGCGCCAGCAGCCGACATACGACTAGCGGGAGGGCAGTTCAGTACTTC. Its protein product is CASSRHTTSGRAVQYF.

This clone is a singleton in its sample. The V call is TRBV10-1, the J call TRBJ2-3; D is possibly TRBD2 (6 bases). Trimming pared 0 bases from V and 4 bases from J, leaving 23 bases between. Per germline, CDR1 WNHNN and CDR2 SYGVQD (reference sequence). The length of the CDR3 is 19 residues. CDR3 nucleotide sequence: TGCGCCAGCAGTGAGTCGAAGGAACGGGAGTTTCGGGGAGCAGATACGCAGTATTTT. Its protein is CASSESKEREFRGADTQYF.

This clone was detected only once. The chain couples TRBV6-5 to TRBJ2-7, with D unresolved. The CDR3 extends over 12 amino acids. V was pared by 5 bases and J by 0 bases, with 5 bases between. Germline CDR1 is MNHEY and CDR2 is SVGAGI. Written as DNA, the CDR3 is TGTGCCAGCAGTAAGAGCTCCTACGAGCAGTACTTC. Protein: CASSKSSYEQYF.

The chain uses TRBV7-6 and TRBJ2-3, with 9 bases identical to TRBD2. Unmatched junction bases numbered 5, after V lost 1 base and J lost 0 bases. This CDR3 comprises 17 residues. Germline CDR1 SGHVS, CDR2 FNYEAQ. The CDR3 loop is CASSLVSGGTSTDTQYF. Here the CDR3 DNA reads TGTGCCAGCAGCTTAGTCAGCGGGGGGACTAGCACAGATACGCAGTATTTT.

The rearrangement uses TRBV2 and TRBJ2-7, with TRBD1 identical over 9 bases. J gave up 8 bases and V 4 bases, and 6 bases lay outside the gene matches. The CDR3 loop spans 13 amino acids. The germline V gene has CDR1 SNHLY and CDR2 FYNNEI. The CDR3 nucleotides are TGTGCCAGCAGTGCCTCGGACAGGGGCAAGCAGTACTTC. Amino acids: CASSASDRGKQYF.

The chain recombines TRBV7-9 with TRBJ2-5, with a possible D match to TRBD1 (7 bases). CDR1 SEHNR and CDR2 FQNEAQ come from the germline V gene (reference sequence). This CDR3 comprises 16 residues. The V end was cut by 7 bases, the J end by 4 bases, with 22 bases between. The CDR3 DNA sequence: TGTGCCAGCACCATACTTTCAGGGGGGCTAGGAGAGACCCAGTACTTC. Protein sequence: CASTILSGGLGETQYF. The full variable domain, with the rest looked up from reference TRBV7-9 and TRBJ2-5, is DTGVSQNPRHKITKRGQNVTFRCDPISEHNRLYWYRQTLGQGPEFLTYFQNEAQLEKSRLLSDRFSAERPKGSFSTLEIQRTEQGDSAMYLCASTILSGGLGETQYFGPGTRLLVL.

This chain uses TRBV5-4 with TRBJ1-2, with D tentatively TRBD1 (5 bases). V was clipped by 0 bases and J by 5 bases, with 8 bases between them. Germline V gives CDR1 SGHNT, CDR2 YYREEE (reference sequence). The CDR3 extends over 13 amino acids. The CDR3 reads CASSLDGTYGYTF. The CDR3 nucleotides are TGTGCCAGCAGCTTGGACGGGACTTATGGCTACACCTTC.

This sequence joins TRBV30 and TRBJ2-1; 13 nucleotides match TRBD2. V was clipped by 4 bases and J by 9 bases; unmatched bases: 6. The CDR3 runs to 14 residues. Germline CDR1 GTSNPN, CDR2 SVGIG (reference sequence). CDR3 amino acids: CAWTGLAGVGEQFF. In nucleotides, the CDR3 is TGTGCCTGGACCGGACTAGCGGGAGTTGGTGAGCAGTTCTTC. The full variable domain, in which reference TRBV30 and TRBJ2-1 provide the parts outside the CDR3, is SQTIHQWPATLVQPVGSPLSLECTVEGTSNPNLYWYRQAAGRGLQLLFYSVGIGQISSEVPQNLSASRPQDRQFILSSKKLLLSDSGFYLCAWTGLAGVGEQFFGPGTRLTVL.

This chain's CDR3 is CASRPGTGGQETQYF. The CDR3 DNA sequence: TGTGCCAGCAGACCAGGAACAGGGGGACAAGAGACCCAGTACTTC. The chain carries TRBV6-6 and TRBJ2-5, with TRBD1 identical over 8 bases. The germline gives CDR1 MNHNY, CDR2 SVGAGI (reference sequence). The CDR3 has 15 residues. The J segment lost 2 bases and the V segment lost 6 bases, leaving 8 bases of the junction unmatched.

The genes are TRBV4-3 and TRBJ2-5; 11 bases are shared with TRBD1. The end of the DNA aligns better with TRBJ2-7, so the J call may be wrong. From germline, CDR1 is LGHNA and CDR2 YSLEER. This CDR3 spans 15 amino acids. The CDR3 DNA sequence: TGCGCCAGCAGCCAACCGGGACAGGGGGCCTACGAGCAGTACTTC. Its translation is CASSQPGQGAYEQYF.

This clone has more than one count but fewer than ten. The chain employs TRBV9 and TRBJ2-3; D call uncertain. Germline CDR1 is SGDLS and CDR2 is YYNGEE. The CDR3 is 15 residues long. With 0 bases removed from V and 0 bases from J, the gap between germline ends came to 8 bases. The CDR3 DNA follows: TGTGCCAGCAGCGTAGACTGGGCCAGCACAGATACGCAGTATTTT. This translates into CASSVDWASTDTQYF.

This chain joins TRBV23-1 and TRBJ1-3; unclear D gene. TRBV23-1 is recorded as an ORF, its role being uncertain. The CDR3 totals 19 residues. The ends were cut back, 0 bases at V and 0 bases at J, with 18 bases in the middle. The CDR3 sequence: CASSQSSRGTHNSGNTIYF. CDR3 sequence (DNA): TGCGCCAGCAGTCAATCGTCCCGGGGAACCCATAACTCTGGAAACACCATATATTTT.

V and J are TRBV27 and TRBJ2-5; 9 nucleotides align to TRBD2. CDR3 length: 14 residues. Germline CDR1 is MNHEY and CDR2 is SMNVEV (reference sequence). Trimming at V came to 6 bases and at J to 7 bases, leaving 9 bases not matched to a gene. As DNA, the CDR3 is TGTGCCAGCAGGAGGGTAGCGGGAGACGGGACCCAGTACTTC. It encodes CASRRVAGDGTQYF.

This chain links TRBV19 with TRBJ2-1, with no clear D. The CDR3 extends over 12 amino acids. V was shortened by 7 bases and J by 6 bases, with 10 bases between the two germline ends. Germline V gives CDR1 LNHDA, CDR2 SQIVND (reference sequence). This CDR3 reads CASISEVNEQFF. CDR3 coding DNA: TGTGCCAGTATTTCCGAGGTCAATGAGCAGTTCTTC.

This clone was counted between two and nine times. This chain connects TRBV11-2 to TRBJ2-3; D gene ambiguous. The CDR3 consists of 14 residues. Per germline, CDR1 SGHAT and CDR2 FQNNGV. V was shortened by 1 base and J by 3 bases, with 8 bases between the two germline ends. The CDR3 bases are TGTGCCAGCAGCTTAGTCAGTCCGACAGATACGCAGTATTTT. Translation: CASSLVSPTDTQYF. Complete variable domain (other parts from reference TRBV11-2 and TRBJ2-3): EAGVAQSPRYKIIEKRQSVAFWCNPISGHATLYWYQQILGQGPKLLIQFQNNGVVDDSQLPKDRFSAERLKGVDSTLKIQPAKLEDSAVYLCASSLVSPTDTQYFGPGTRLTVL.

The chain recombines TRBV5-4 with TRBJ2-5; TRBD1 might be the D (6 bases). The germline V gene encodes CDR1 SGHNT and CDR2 YYREEE (reference sequence). This CDR3 is 15 amino acids long. V was pared by 4 bases and J by 1 base, with 14 bases between. In DNA, the CDR3 is TGTGCCAGCAGCGCATCGACAGGCATCCAAGAGACCCAGTACTTC. Translation: CASSASTGIQETQYF.

This clone occurred once. The gene calls are TRBV7-3 and TRBJ2-2, with 9 bases matching TRBD1. From germline, CDR1 is SGHTA and CDR2 FQGTGA. The CDR3 totals 18 residues. V lost 2 bases and J lost 0; bases outside the gene matches: 7. The CDR3 DNA sequence: TGTGCCAGCAGCTTATCGGCCGGGACAGGGCCGAACACCGGGGAGCTGTTTTTT. Protein: CASSLSAGTGPNTGELFF.

The V and J genes are TRBV2 and TRBJ2-1, with 9 bases aligning to TRBD2. Germline CDR1 SNHLY, CDR2 FYNNEI. The CDR3 contains 14 residues. V was clipped by 9 bases and J by 6 bases; unmatched bases: 9. The CDR3 region is CASQSGGLGNEQFF. The CDR3 nucleotides are TGTGCCAGTCAAAGCGGGGGGCTTGGCAATGAGCAGTTCTTC.

The chain links TRBV15 to TRBJ1-2, with a tentative D call TRBD1 (5 bases). V was cut by 0 bases and J by 7 bases, with 18 bases left in between. Germline lookup yields CDR1 LNHNV and CDR2 YYDKDF (reference sequence). This CDR3 contains 16 residues. DNA for the CDR3: TGTGCCACCAGCAGAGATAAGAGAAGGGACTCGGGTGGCTACACCTTC. Translating it yields CATSRDKRRDSGGYTF.

This chain links TRBV27 with TRBJ1-5; possible D gene TRBD1, 6 bases. Trimming removed 5 bases at V and 1 base at J, with 12 bases between. Per the germline V gene, CDR1 is MNHEY and CDR2 is SMNVEV (reference sequence). CDR3 length: 15 residues. CDR3 bases: TGTGCCAGCAGTAATACCGGGACAAGCAATCAGCCCCAGCATTTT. As protein: CASSNTGTSNQPQHF.

This sequence joins TRBV7-2 and TRBJ2-7; TRBD1 matches 7 bases. CDR1 and CDR2 from the germline V gene are SGHTA and FQGNSA. Germline trimming cut 5 bases from V and 6 bases from J; bases unmatched to any gene: 4. The CDR3 length is 12 residues. DNA of the CDR3: TGTGCCAGCAGCGACAGGGTTCCCGAGCAGTACTTC. Its translation is CASSDRVPEQYF.